The text below deals with one TCR beta chain. The CDR3 loop spans 15 amino acids. The germline CDR1 and CDR2 sequences are SGHDT and YYEEEE. V lost 5 bases and J lost 0, with 11 bases in between. Genomic DNA template from tumor biopsies or peripheral blood, about 600 ng to 6,500 ng input. This sample is part of a study of T cells in tumors after PD-1 blockade. On the study more broadly: Patients had no prior checkpoint blockade, systemic immunosuppressants, or anti-cancer therapy within 4 weeks.

Generated by immunoSEQ multiplex PCR, the TCRdb table keeps only in-frame clones and is missing some. This sample has about 63,000 clones, with about 74% found just once. This TCR was recovered from a human donor with basal cell carcinoma. The J gene is TRBJ1-4, the V gene TRBV5-6; D remains unclear. The material was PBMCs, obtained after anti-PD-1 treatment. CDR3 nucleotide sequence: TGTGCCAGCAGTTTATTCGATTCAACTAATGAAAAACTGTTTTTT. Translation: CASSLFDSTNEKLFF.